This T cell receptor (beta chain) was sequenced in a study of T cells in Graves' hyperthyroidism and ophthalmopathy. Per germline, CDR1 SGHTA and CDR2 FQGNSA. The CDR3 is 13 amino acids. The germline V and J ends were trimmed by 5 bases and 8 bases, with 13 bases remaining between them. This clonotype was seen more than once but under ten times. Its specificity is not known. The CDR3 regions of TCR beta were amplified from RNA transcripts. The primer set for the first-round RT-PCR of the TCR CDR3 was HTBI. A single record per CDR3 protein comes from TCRdb applying MiXCR to the multiplex PCR reads. The sample has 540,000 or so distinct CDR3 sequences, about 15% seen once. Hyperthyroidism patients were newly diagnosed, had disease duration under 2 months, and were aged 18 to 65 years. This sample holds PBMCs from roughly 10 ml fresh peripheral blood. Notes on the study in general: A model of 13 V-J features distinguished ophthalmopathy from stable hyperthyroidism. Blood also carried most thyroid clonotypes expanded above 0.001.

The chain has TRBV7-2 and TRBJ2-1; D gene uncertain. The sample consisted of blood. The sequence came from a woman aged 30 to 39 with Graves' hyperthyroidism. The CDR3 DNA sequence: TGTGCCAGCAGCCCCAGCTACATATATGAGCAGTTCTTC. Its protein is CASSPSYIYEQFF.